Here is one TCR beta chain with its context. It lacks a known antigen. No clone much larger than this one lies a single base away; base qualities are absent. To estimate absolute template abundance from read counts, synthetic TCR analog templates were spiked into each PCR. The immunoSEQ assay used bias-controlled V and J gene primers to amplify TCRbeta CDR3 regions from genomic DNA. Rearranged TCRbeta segments were sequenced at approximately 20X coverage. In the authors' own workflow: Clustering was used to correct sequencing errors, and CDR3s were annotated against IMGT so that V, D and J genes could be assigned. Downstream analyses used only productive TCRbeta rearrangements and left out out-of-frame or stop-codon sequences. Clonality was computed as one minus Shannon entropy normalized by the log of the number of unique productive sequences. Clones differing between time points or between blood and tumor were identified using Fisher's exact test with Benjamini-Hochberg correction, with an adjusted p below 0.01 applied as the threshold. TCRdb mirrors the immuneACCESS table, restricted to in-frame sequences. Some clones are absent from its copies; in checked studies, under half trace to an unresolved V gene, and the reason for the others is unknown. The D gene and trimming were derived from the DNA, and the V and J assignments and clone size from that table. The table for this sample lists around 130,000 clones; 65% to 85% of them were counted only once. About 2.9% of the sample is held by the ten biggest clonotypes.

Relative to germline, V is 3 bases shorter and J is 0 bases shorter, with 10 bases between their ends. Looking up the germline V gene yields CDR1 MDHEN and CDR2 SYDVKM. The CDR3 contains 15 residues, cysteine and phenylalanine counted. Only the CDR3 region is kept as DNA, spanning 45 bases read in frame from base 1. The sample is drawn from a study of PD-L1 blockade in urothelial cancer (dated by TCRdb to 2015 to 2018). Turning to the overall study: All patients started therapy around 2014 and received atezolizumab 1,200 mg intravenously every 3 weeks. About 85% of the roughly 29 patients were identified as males with urothelial cancer of bladder origin, and a prior smoking history was reported by 18 of 29 patients. Patients had an ECOG performance status of 0 or 1 and had received between 0 and 3 prior chemotherapy regimens. Blood samples were analyzed 3 weeks after the start of treatment (second dose) and 6 weeks after the start of treatment. Blood samples gave a median of approximately 150,000 T cells and tens of thousands of unique TCRs, with a median clonality of 0.080. An exploratory multi-omic analysis was conducted of the somatic, immune and clinical correlates of response to PD-L1 blockade with atezolizumab in urothelial cancer. Pretreatment tumor samples, along with matched peripheral blood serially collected before and after atezolizumab treatment, were subjected to TCR sequencing. Durable clinical benefit was defined as progression-free survival longer than 6 months, and TCR features were also tested against progression-free and overall survival. Whole exome sequencing and RNA sequencing of pretreatment tumors were performed alongside TCR sequencing in the same patients. Durable clinical benefit was achieved by nine patients but not by the remaining 20. Under 30 patients had pretreatment blood TCR-seq, around 25 had at least one posttreatment blood collection, and around 25 had tumor TCR-seq. Points the paper makes about the study in general: A pretreatment peripheral blood TCR clonality below the median was linked to improved progression-free and overall survival. At 3 weeks after the start of treatment, tumor-associated TCR clones in peripheral blood had expanded more in patients with durable benefit (n ≈ 20, p = 0.022). Small sample size (n of about 29) and many exploratory analyses mean the results are intended to be hypothesis-generating.

Read against the paper, the sample's time point label means: pretreatment peripheral blood. The cohort included 29 patients with locally advanced or metastatic urothelial carcinoma who were treated at Memorial Sloan Kettering on a trial protocol. Peripheral blood mononuclear cells were collected pretreatment and during treatment, with between 1 and 8 total time points per patient. The Qiagen DNeasy Blood extraction kit was used to purify genomic DNA from total PBMCs and tumor samples. PBMCs were collected pretreatment and during treatment, and were isolated and stored as previously described. This specimen consisted of PBMCs, obtained around atezolizumab (anti-PD-L1) treatment. This sequence originates from a man aged 50 or older with urothelial cancer. The rearrangement combines TRBV28 with TRBJ2-3, with the D segment identity uncertain. The DNA sequence is TGTGCCAGCAGTTTTGGCGGAGCTAGCACAGATACGCAGTATTTT. Its translation is CASSFGGASTDTQYF. When the CDR3 is completed using the reference TRBV28 and TRBJ2-3 genes on either side, the full variable domain is DVKVTQSSRYLVKRTGEKVFLECVQDMDHENMFWYRQDPGLGLRLIYFSYDVKMKEKGDIPEGYSVSREKKERFSLILESASTNQTSMYLCASSFGGASTDTQYFGPGTRLTVL.